This section outlines one T cell receptor beta chain sequence together with its context. Sequencing was performed with immunoSEQ multiplex PCR; in TCRdb, only in-frame clones are kept and a portion is missing. Of 40,000 to 60,000 clones listed, less than 85% are singletons. This entry comes from a study of radiation and T cells in renal cell carcinoma. Time point meaning: blood 2 weeks post-SBRT. Treatment described: 15 Gy SBRT to primary tumor, nephrectomy 4 weeks later. The CDR3 is 14 residues long. Germline V CDR1 and CDR2: SSHAT, FNYEAQ (reference sequence). After removal of 4 bases from V and 9 bases from J, the junction contained 2 bases not matched to a gene.

The receptor was derived from an older woman with renal cell carcinoma. This material consisted of blood, taken from a patient whose treatment included radiotherapy and nephrectomy. The chain employs TRBV7-7 and TRBJ2-1, with 14 bases matching TRBD2. The CDR3 protein is CASSSGLAGGEQFF. In nucleotides, the CDR3 is TGTGCCAGCAGCTCCGGACTAGCGGGAGGTGAGCAGTTCTTC. Full variable domain (rest looked up from reference TRBV7-7 and TRBJ2-1): GAGVSQSPRYKVTKRGQDVTLRCDPISSHATLYWYQQALGQGPEFLTYFNYEAQPDKSGLPSDRFSAERPEGSISTLTIQRTEQRDSAMYRCASSSGLAGGEQFFGPGTRLTVL.